The clone carrying this TCR beta chain has ten or more counts. This specimen belongs to a study of Graves' ophthalmopathy and Graves' hyperthyroidism. The CDR3 has 15 residues. The germline V gene has CDR1 MGHRA and CDR2 YSYEKL. V dropped 0 bases and J dropped 3 bases, with 12 bases sitting between them. Amplification targeted the TCR beta CDR3 regions, with RNA transcripts as the source material. HTBI primers were employed in first-round RT-PCR, then a second-round multiplex PCR followed. MiXCR, applied by TCRdb to the multiplex PCR reads, yields one record per CDR3 protein. The profile shows some 400,000 distinct CDR3 sequences, around 18% of them singletons.

The sample was peripheral blood. This chain uses TRBV4-1 with TRBJ2-7; D is tentatively TRBD1 or TRBD2 (5 bases each). The receptor was isolated from a woman between 18 and 29 years old with Graves' ophthalmopathy. The CDR3 region is CASSQDRGAVYEQYF. CDR3 in DNA: TGCGCCAGCAGCCAAGATAGAGGGGCAGTCTACGAGCAGTACTTC.